This TCR beta chain was retrieved from a study of blood T cell repertoires in COVID-19. V shed 6 bases and J shed 8 bases, with 16 bases lying between them. CDR1 and CDR2 from the germline V gene are MDHEN and SYDVKM. The CDR3 runs to 13 residues. In the study's own analysis: Estimates of nucleated cell counts were drawn from the amplification of reference gene primers. Repertoires were generated with immunoSEQ multiplex PCR, while TCRdb's copy carries only in-frame clones and drops some. V, J and clone size derive from that table, while D and trimming were established from the DNA sequence. Of about 190,000 clones in the sample, 60% to 85% are singletons; the top ten hold 17%.

This sequence was found in a man in his sixties with active or convalescent COVID-19. This rearrangement joins TRBV28 to TRBJ1-2; D perhaps matches TRBD1 (5 bases). The source material was peripheral blood. The CDR3 DNA sequence: TGTGCCAGCAGGCCACCAGGGTTGGGCGGCTACACCTTC. Its protein is CASRPPGLGGYTF.